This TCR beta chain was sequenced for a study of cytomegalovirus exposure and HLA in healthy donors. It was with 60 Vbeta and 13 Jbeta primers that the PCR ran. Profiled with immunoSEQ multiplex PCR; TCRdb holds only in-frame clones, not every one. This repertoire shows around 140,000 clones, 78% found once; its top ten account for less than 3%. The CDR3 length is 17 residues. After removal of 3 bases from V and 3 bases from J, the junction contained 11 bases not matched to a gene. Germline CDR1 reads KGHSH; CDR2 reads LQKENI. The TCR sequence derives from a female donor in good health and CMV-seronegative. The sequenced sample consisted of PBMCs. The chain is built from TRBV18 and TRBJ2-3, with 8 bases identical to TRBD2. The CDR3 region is CASSPLGGGLGTDTQYF. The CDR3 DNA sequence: TGTGCCAGCTCACCCTTAGGCGGGGGGCTGGGAACAGATACGCAGTATTTT. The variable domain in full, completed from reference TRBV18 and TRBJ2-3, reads NAGVMQNPRHLVRRRGQEARLRCSPMKGHSHVYWYRQLPEEGLKFMVYLQKENIIDESGMPKERFSAEFPKEGPSILRIQQVVRGDSAAYFCASSPLGGGLGTDTQYFGPGTRLTVL.